The T cell receptor beta chain described here comes from a study of molecular identifiers for immune sequencing clone quantification. One entry per CDR3 protein, called by TCRdb with MiXCR from the PCR reads. In the table there are about 63,000 distinct CDR3 sequences, about 20% of which are singletons. This clonotype was observed a handful of times. Its cognate antigen is unknown. Trimming cost V 4 bases and J 3 bases; bases outside gene matches: 17. Germline-derived CDR1 and CDR2 are LGHDT and YNNKEL (reference sequence). This CDR3 is 18 amino acids long. Sorting selected naive CD8 T cells with a CD8+CD4-CCR7+CD45RA+ phenotype. Overall study results and limits: Clones above 20 RNA copies held over 98% of effector molecules, under 1% in naive cells.

The specimen was naive CD8+ T cells from blood, with Jurkat cell RNA spiked in. Subset indicated: FACS-sorted CD8+CD4-CCR7+CD45RA+ naive T cells. This TCR was recovered from a human donor in good health. Some libraries in this study had Jurkat cell RNA spiked in. The chain couples TRBV3-1 to TRBJ1-2; 7 bases are a match to TRBD1. In DNA form, the CDR3 reads TGTGCCAGCAGCCGAAGAAGGGACAGCCGGTACCCCCACTATGGCTACACCTTC. Amino acids: CASSRRRDSRYPHYGYTF. The full variable domain, with the rest looked up from reference TRBV3-1 and TRBJ1-2, is DTAVSQTPKYLVTQMGNDKSIKCEQNLGHDTMYWYKQDSKKFLKIMFSYNNKELIINETVPNRFSPKSPDKAHLNLHINSLELGDSAVYFCASSRRRDSRYPHYGYTFGSGTRLTVV.